This T cell receptor (beta chain) was profiled in a study of cytomegalovirus exposure and HLA in healthy donors. V lost 6 bases to trimming and J lost 7 bases, with 10 bases between them. Per germline, CDR1 MNHEY and CDR2 SMNVEV (reference sequence). The CDR3 has 12 residues. The donors formed part of the roughly 120-subject validation cohort, distinct from the approximately 670-subject first cohort. Points on this clone: As yet, its antigen is unknown.

Findings and caveats of the study: Most TCR sequences proved rare, with some public TCRs found in many donors. Reports credit the classifier with highly specific, highly sensitive diagnosis of cytomegalovirus status. The study put 150 to 200 TCR beta chains on its list as cytomegalovirus-associated.

Produced via immunoSEQ multiplex PCR; TCRdb's table is partial and in-frame only. Counted here are a few hundred thousand clones, approximately 83% occurring once; the ten biggest clones make up 11% to 15%. The sequenced sample consisted of PBMCs. This receptor was taken from a woman in her 30s in good health and CMV-seropositive. The chain couples TRBV27 to TRBJ2-1; D possibly corresponds to TRBD1 (5 bases). CDR3 in DNA: TGTGCCAGCAGCCCAGGGAAGAATGAGCAGTTCTTC. Translation gives CASSPGKNEQFF.